What follows are 11 T cell receptor beta chains derived from one specimen sequenced in a study of cytomegalovirus exposure and HLA in healthy donors. PCR amplification relied on 60 Vbeta primers (plus 13 Jbeta primers). Some clones are missing from TCRdb's copy, which holds only in-frame ones; the method was immunoSEQ multiplex PCR. The repertoire holds about 190,000 clones, with 80% to 85% as singletons. Sequencing used PBMCs. These receptors originate from a woman aged 18-30 years in good health and CMV-seropositive.

There are a few counts of this clone. The chain joins TRBV27 to TRBJ1-2; 7 positions match TRBD1. V gave up 2 bases and J gave up 5 bases; unmatched junction bases: 11. The CDR3 consists of 16 residues. The germline gives CDR1 MNHEY, CDR2 SMNVEV (reference sequence). DNA for the CDR3: TGTGCCAGCAGTTTAAGTGGTGCGGACAGGAAATATGGCTACACCTTC. This sequence encodes CASSLSGADRKYGYTF.

This chain joins TRBV28 and TRBJ2-7; no firm D call. The ends were cut back, 5 bases at V and 7 bases at J, with 15 bases in the middle. There are 13 residues in the CDR3. Germline CDR1 and CDR2: MDHEN and SYDVKM. The CDR3 coding sequence is TGTGCCAGCAGTCCCCTGGGCAGTCGGGAGCAGTACTTC. Its translation: CASSPLGSREQYF.

This rearrangement joins TRBV6-1 to TRBJ2-7; 9 nucleotides agree with TRBD1. CDR3 length equals 13 residues. Germline trimming cut 7 bases from V and 2 bases from J; bases unmatched to any gene: 3. Germline values: CDR1 MNHNS, CDR2 SASEGT. The CDR3 protein is CASNRDRAYEQYF. In nucleotides, the CDR3 is TGTGCCAGCAACCGGGACAGGGCCTACGAGCAGTACTTC.

The V and J genes are TRBV11-2 and TRBJ2-3, with D perhaps matching TRBD2 (6 bases). This CDR3 is 16 amino acids long. Trimming shortened V by 5 bases and J by 4 bases, and 19 bases separated the two germline ends. Looked up from germline, CDR1 is SGHAT and CDR2 is FQNNGV. For the CDR3, the DNA is TGTGCCAGCAGCGAGGAGAGGGACCCGGGAGCAGATACGCAGTATTTT. Residues: CASSEERDPGADTQYF.

The chain is built from TRBV5-6 and TRBJ2-7, with D possibly TRBD1 on 6 matching bases. The CDR3 length is 15 residues. Germline values: CDR1 SGHDT, CDR2 YYEEEE. V lost 1 base and J 2 bases, leaving 13 bases between the germline ends. The CDR3 DNA follows: TGTGCCAGCAGCTTGTTGGTCCAGGGGCCCTACGAGCAGTACTTC. Protein product: CASSLLVQGPYEQYF.

J is TRBJ2-7 and V is TRBV28; D unresolved. Trimming left V 6 bases short and J 0 bases short, with 9 bases between. The CDR3 sequence is 13 residues long. Per the germline V gene, CDR1 is MDHEN and CDR2 is SYDVKM. Here the CDR3 DNA reads TGTGCCAGCAGCGGTGACTCCTCCTACGAGCAGTACTTC. Its translation is CASSGDSSYEQYF.

The rearrangement joins TRBV27 to TRBJ1-2; the D is unclear. The CDR3 consists of 13 residues. Germline V gene data show CDR1 as MNHEY and CDR2 as SMNVEV (reference sequence). V lost 3 bases to trimming and J lost 6 bases, with 11 bases between them. The CDR3 sequence: CASSFLGADGYTF. CDR3 nucleotides: TGTGCCAGCAGTTTTTTGGGCGCTGATGGCTACACCTTC.

This chain links TRBV7-2 with TRBJ2-7; a possible D gene is TRBD2 (6 bases). Germline loops: CDR1 SGHTA, CDR2 FQGNSA. This CDR3 has 16 amino acids. Between the trimmed V and J ends, which lost 5 bases and 1 base, there was a span of 18 bases. This chain's CDR3 is CASSLDSGTPSYEQYF. CDR3 coding DNA: TGTGCCAGCAGCCTAGATTCCGGGACTCCATCCTACGAGCAGTACTTC.

Here the CDR3 DNA reads TGTGCCAGCAGCTTTGCCAGGGGGCCGGAAGAGACCCAGTACTTC. Translating it yields CASSFARGPEETQYF. The chain carries TRBV7-9 and TRBJ2-5, with 8 bases fitting TRBD1. Germline CDR1 and CDR2: SEHNR and FQNEAQ (reference sequence). The CDR3 is 15 residues long. Trimming removed 3 bases from V and 3 bases from J; junction bases left unmatched: 6.

V usage is TRBV5-1 and J usage is TRBJ1-1; 7 bases line up with TRBD1. The CDR3 runs 13 residues. Germline V gives CDR1 SGHRS, CDR2 YFSETQ. The V segment lost 0 bases and the J segment 11 bases; nucleotides outside the gene matches: 7. CDR3 coding DNA: TGCGCCAGCAGCTTGGAGACAGGGATGTTGGCTTTCTTT. Its protein is CASSLETGMLAFF.

The chain carries TRBV19 and TRBJ2-3; 16 bases fit TRBD2. This CDR3 contains 18 residues. CDR1 is LNHDA, CDR2 SQIVND, per germline (reference sequence). V shed 5 bases and J 4 bases; nucleotides not matched to a gene: 9. CDR3 bases: TGTGCCAGTAGTCTGGGACTAGCGGGGGGGCCGTCTCCAGATACGCAGTATTTT. Amino acid sequence: CASSLGLAGGPSPDTQYF.